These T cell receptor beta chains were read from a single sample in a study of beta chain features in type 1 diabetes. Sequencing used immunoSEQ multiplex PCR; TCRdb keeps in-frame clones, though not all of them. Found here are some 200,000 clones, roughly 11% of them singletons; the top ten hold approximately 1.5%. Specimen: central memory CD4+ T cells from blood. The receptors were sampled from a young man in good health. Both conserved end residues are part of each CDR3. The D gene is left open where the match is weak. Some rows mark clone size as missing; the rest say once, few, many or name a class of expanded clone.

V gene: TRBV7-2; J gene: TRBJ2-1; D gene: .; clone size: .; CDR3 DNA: TGTGCCAGCAGCTTCTACGGGAGTTCAGACAATGAGCAGTTCTTC; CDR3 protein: CASSFYGSSDNEQFF
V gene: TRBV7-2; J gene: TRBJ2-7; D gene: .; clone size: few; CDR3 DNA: TGTGCCAGCAGCTTAGGGTGGGCCTACGAGCAGTACTTC; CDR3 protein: CASSLGWAYEQYF
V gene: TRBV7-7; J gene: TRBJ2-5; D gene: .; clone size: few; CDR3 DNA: TGTGCTAGCAGCTTTAATTGGGGCTCAGAGACCCAGTACTTC; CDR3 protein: CASSFNWGSETQYF
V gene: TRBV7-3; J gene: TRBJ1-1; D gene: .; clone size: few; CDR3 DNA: TGTGCCAGCAGCCAAGTCATGAACACTGAAGCTTTCTTT; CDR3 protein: CASSQVMNTEAFF
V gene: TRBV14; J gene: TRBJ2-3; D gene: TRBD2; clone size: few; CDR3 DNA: TGTGCCAGCAGCCCGGCGGGAGTGACAGATACGCAGTATTTT; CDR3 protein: CASSPAGVTDTQYF
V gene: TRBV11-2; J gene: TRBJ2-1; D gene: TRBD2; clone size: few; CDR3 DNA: TGTGCCAGCAGCTCCTGGACTAGGGGTAATGAGCAGTTCTTC; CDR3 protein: CASSSWTRGNEQFF
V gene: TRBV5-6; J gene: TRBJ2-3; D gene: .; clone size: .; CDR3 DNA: TGTGCCAGCAGCTATACGATTTCCGCTAGCACAGATACGCAGTATTTT; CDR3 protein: CASSYTISASTDTQYF
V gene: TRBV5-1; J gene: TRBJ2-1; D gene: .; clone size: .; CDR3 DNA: TGCGCCAGCAGCTTCTACGGGAGTGGGAATGAGCAGTTCTTC; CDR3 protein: CASSFYGSGNEQFF
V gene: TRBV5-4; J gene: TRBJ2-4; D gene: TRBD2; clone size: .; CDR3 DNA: TGTGCCAGCAGCCCGGGGGGGACGTCGCTAGCCAAAAACATTCAGTACTTC; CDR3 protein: CASSPGGTSLAKNIQYF
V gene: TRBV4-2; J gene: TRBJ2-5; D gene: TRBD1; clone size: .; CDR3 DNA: TGTGCCAGCAGCCTGACGGACAGGGGAGAAACTCCCCAGTACTTC; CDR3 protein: CASSLTDRGETPQYF
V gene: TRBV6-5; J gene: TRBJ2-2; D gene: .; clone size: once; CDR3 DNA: TGTGCCAGCAGCCCAGGGACGAACACCGGGGAGCTGTTTTTT; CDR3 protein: CASSPGTNTGELFF
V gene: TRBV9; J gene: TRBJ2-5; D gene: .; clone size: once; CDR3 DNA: TGTGCCAGCAGCGTAGGGTACCAAGAGACCCAGTACTTC; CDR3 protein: CASSVGYQETQYF
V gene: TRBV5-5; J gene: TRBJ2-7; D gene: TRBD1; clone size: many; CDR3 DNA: TGTGCCAGCAGCTTTCGACAGGGCGTAAACGAGCAGTACTTC; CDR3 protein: CASSFRQGVNEQYF
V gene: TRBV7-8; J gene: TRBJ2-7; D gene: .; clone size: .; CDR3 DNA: TGTGCCAGCAGCCCCCGCACTCAGGGCGGACCCTACGAGCAGTACTTC; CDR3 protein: CASSPRTQGGPYEQYF
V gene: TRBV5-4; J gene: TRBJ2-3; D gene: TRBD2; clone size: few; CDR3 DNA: TGTGCCAGCAGCTTGGGTCTAGCGGGAGCCGTAGATACGCAGTATTTT; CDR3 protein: CASSLGLAGAVDTQYF
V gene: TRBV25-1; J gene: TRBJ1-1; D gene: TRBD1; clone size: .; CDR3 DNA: TGTGCCAGCAGAACAGGGGGCGCGAACACTGAAGCTTTCTTT; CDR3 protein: CASRTGGANTEAFF
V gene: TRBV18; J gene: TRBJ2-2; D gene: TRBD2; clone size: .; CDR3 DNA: TGTGCCAGCTCACCACAGCGGGAGAACACCGGGGAGCTGTTTTTT; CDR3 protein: CASSPQRENTGELFF
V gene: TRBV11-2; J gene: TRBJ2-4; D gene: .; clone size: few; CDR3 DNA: TGTGCCAGCAGCTTAGGCAGATGGTTAGGCGAAAACATTCAGTACTTC; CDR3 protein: CASSLGRWLGENIQYF
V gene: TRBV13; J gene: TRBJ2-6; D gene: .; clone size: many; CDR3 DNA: TGTGCCAGCAGCTTAGTGACCGCCCCATCTGGGGCCAACGTCCTGACTTTC; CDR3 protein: CASSLVTAPSGANVLTF
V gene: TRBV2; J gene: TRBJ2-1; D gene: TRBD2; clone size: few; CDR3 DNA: TGTGCCAGCAGTTCGACTAGCGATGAGCAGTTCTTC; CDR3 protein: CASSSTSDEQFF
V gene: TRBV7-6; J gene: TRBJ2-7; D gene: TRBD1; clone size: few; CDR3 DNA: TGTGCCAGCAGCACCAGACAGGGAAGCTACGAGCAGTACTTC; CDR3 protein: CASSTRQGSYEQYF
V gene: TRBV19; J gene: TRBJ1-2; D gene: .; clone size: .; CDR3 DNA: TGTGCCAGTAGCCTTGGACAAACCTATGGCTACACCTTC; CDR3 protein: CASSLGQTYGYTF
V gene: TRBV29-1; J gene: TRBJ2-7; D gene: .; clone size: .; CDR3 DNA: TGCAGCGTTGAGGACGTCATAGGGCAGTATTTC; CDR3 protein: CSVEDVIGQYF
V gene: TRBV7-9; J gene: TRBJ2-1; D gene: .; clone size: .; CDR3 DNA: TGTGCCAGCAGCTTAGTTCCGGAGAGGGTGGCCAATGAGCAGTTCTTC; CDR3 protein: CASSLVPERVANEQFF
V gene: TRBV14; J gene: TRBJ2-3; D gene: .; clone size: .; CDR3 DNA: TGTGCCAGCAGCCAAGACCGGGCTATAGGAGATACGCAGTATTTT; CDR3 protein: CASSQDRAIGDTQYF
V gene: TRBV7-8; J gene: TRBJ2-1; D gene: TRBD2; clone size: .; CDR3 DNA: TGTGCCAGCAGCCTACTGCCGGGACTAGCCCAGTTCTTC; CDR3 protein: CASSLLPGLAQFF
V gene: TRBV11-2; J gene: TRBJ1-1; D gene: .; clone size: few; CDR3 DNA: TGTGCCAGCAGCAATATCAGGGAGCATAGGCAAGCTTTCTTT; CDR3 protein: CASSNIREHRQAFF
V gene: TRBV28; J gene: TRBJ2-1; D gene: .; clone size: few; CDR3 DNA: TGTGCCAGCAGTTTAACAGGGACGTACAATGAGCAGTTCTTC; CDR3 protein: CASSLTGTYNEQFF
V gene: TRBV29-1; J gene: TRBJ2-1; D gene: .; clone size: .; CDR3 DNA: TGCAGCGTTGACAGGGGTAGGAGGAATGAGCAGTTCTTC; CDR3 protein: CSVDRGRRNEQFF
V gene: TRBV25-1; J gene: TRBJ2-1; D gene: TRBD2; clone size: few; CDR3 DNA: TGTGCCAGCAGTGAGGTAGCGGGAGGGCCTAATGAGCAGTTCTTC; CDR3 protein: CASSEVAGGPNEQFF
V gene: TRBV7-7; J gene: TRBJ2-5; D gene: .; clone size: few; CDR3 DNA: TGTGCTAGCAGCGCAGGAGAGACCCAGTACTTC; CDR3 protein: CASSAGETQYF
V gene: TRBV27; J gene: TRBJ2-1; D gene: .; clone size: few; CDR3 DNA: TGTGCCAGCAGTTTCGGAGGGATCCCGTTCTTC; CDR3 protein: CASSFGGIPFF
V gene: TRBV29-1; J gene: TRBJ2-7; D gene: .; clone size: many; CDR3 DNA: TGCAGCGTTGAATGGCTCCGCGAGCAGTACTTC; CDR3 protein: CSVEWLREQYF
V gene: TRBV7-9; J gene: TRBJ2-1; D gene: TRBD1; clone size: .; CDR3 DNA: TGTGCCAGCAGCCAAGCCGGAGGGACAGGGTTTAGGCATGAGCAGTTCTTC; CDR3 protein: CASSQAGGTGFRHEQFF
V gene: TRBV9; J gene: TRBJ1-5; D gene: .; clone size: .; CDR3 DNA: TGTGCCAGCAGCGTAGGGTGGAATCAGCCCCAGCATTTT; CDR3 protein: CASSVGWNQPQHF
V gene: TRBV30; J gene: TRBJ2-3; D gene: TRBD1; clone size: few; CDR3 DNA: TGTGCCTGGAGTACTCGGGACAGGGTTTTAGCAGATACGCAGTATTTT; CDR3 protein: CAWSTRDRVLADTQYF
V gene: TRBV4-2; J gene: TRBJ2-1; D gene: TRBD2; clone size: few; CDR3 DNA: TGTGCCAGCAGCCAAGACTCTAGCGGGAACGAGCAGTTCTTC; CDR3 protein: CASSQDSSGNEQFF
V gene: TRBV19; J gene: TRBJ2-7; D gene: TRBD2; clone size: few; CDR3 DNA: TGTGCCAGTAGTATAGCGACTAGCGGGGCCATCTACAAGCAGTACTTC; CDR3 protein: CASSIATSGAIYKQYF
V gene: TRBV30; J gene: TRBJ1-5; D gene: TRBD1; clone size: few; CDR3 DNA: TGTGCCTGGAGTCTCGGGCCAGGGGGCTGGCAGCCCCAGCATTTT; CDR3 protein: CAWSLGPGGWQPQHF
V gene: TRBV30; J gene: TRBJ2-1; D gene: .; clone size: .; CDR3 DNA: TGTGCCTGGAGTGTACGCACGGGATCTGAGCAGTTCTTC; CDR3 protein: CAWSVRTGSEQFF
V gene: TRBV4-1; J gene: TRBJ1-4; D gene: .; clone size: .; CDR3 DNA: TGCGCCAGCAGCCTAGGACGTACCGGGAGTGAAAAACTGTTTTTT; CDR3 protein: CASSLGRTGSEKLFF
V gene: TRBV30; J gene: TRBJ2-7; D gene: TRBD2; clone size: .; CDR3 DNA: TGTGCCTGGAGCGTCACCGGGACTAGCGGGAGTCGGAAGGAGTTC; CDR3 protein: CAWSVTGTSGSRKEF
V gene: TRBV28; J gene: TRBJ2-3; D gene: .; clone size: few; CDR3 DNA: TGTGCCAGCGCGCCCCGGGACGGTACAGATACGCAGTATTTT; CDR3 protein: CASAPRDGTDTQYF
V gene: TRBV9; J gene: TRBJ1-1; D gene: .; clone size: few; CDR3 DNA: TGTGCCAGCAGCCCTCAGGTGGGAGGAGGAAACACTGAAGCTTTCTTT; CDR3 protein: CASSPQVGGGNTEAFF
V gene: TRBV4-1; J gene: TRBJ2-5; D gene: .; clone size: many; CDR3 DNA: TGCGCCAGCAGCCGACTTCCCGGGGAGACCCAGTACTTC; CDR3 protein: CASSRLPGETQYF
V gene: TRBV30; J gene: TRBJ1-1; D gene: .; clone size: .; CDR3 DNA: TGTGCCTGGAGTTCCGGGGCGAACACTGAAGCTTTCTTT; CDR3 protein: CAWSSGANTEAFF
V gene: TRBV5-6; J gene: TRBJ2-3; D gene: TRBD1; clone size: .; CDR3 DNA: TGTGCCACCCGGGACAGGGGGCGTTCAGATACGCAGTATTTT; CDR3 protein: CATRDRGRSDTQYF
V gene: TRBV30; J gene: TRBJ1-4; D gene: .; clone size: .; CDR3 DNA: TGTGCCTGGAGTTGGGGAAATGAAAAACTGTTTTTT; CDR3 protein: CAWSWGNEKLFF
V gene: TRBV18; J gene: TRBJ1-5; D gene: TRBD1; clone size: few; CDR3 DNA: TGTGCCAGCTCACGCGGACAGGGAAGCAATCAGCCCCAGCATTTT; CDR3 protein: CASSRGQGSNQPQHF
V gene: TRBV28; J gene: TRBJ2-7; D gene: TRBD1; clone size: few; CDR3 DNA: TGTGCCAGCAGACGGGACAGCGCAGACTACGAGCAGTACTTC; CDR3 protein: CASRRDSADYEQYF
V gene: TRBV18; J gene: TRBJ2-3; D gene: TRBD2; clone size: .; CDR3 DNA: TGTGCCAGCTCACCGCCACTAGCGGGAGGGAGCACAGATACGCAGTATTTT; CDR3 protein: CASSPPLAGGSTDTQYF
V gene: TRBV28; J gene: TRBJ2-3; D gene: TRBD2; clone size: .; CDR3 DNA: TGTGCCACGCGAGTGGCGGGAGGGACAGATACGCAGTATTTT; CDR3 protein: CATRVAGGTDTQYF
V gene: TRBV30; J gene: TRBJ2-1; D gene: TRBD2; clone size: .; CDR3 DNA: TGTGCCTGGAGAACCTTGGGGGGGAGCTCCTACAATGAGCAGTTCTTC; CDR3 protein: CAWRTLGGSSYNEQFF
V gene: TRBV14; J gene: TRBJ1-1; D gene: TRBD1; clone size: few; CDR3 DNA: TGTGCCAGCAGCCAAGGTTCAGGGGGGCCGTGGGATGTCACTGAAGCTTTCTTT; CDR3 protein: CASSQGSGGPWDVTEAFF
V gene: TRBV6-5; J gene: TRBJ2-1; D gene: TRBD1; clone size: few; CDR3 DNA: TGTGCCAGCAGTTACCTGGGACAGTCGTTCTTC; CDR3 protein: CASSYLGQSFF